A single sample is the source of the 21 T cell receptor beta chains below, sequenced in a study of blood T cells in healthy people across ages. Combining a sample-barcoded 5' primer with a J-beta primer mix, a second PCR ran for 7 to 11 cycles. TCRdb recomputed calls from the 5' RACE reads with MiXCR, one row per CDR3 protein. The top ten hold approximately 7.7% of the sample, which has 1.5 million to 2 million distinct CDR3 sequences, 28% seen once. The sequencing input was blood. These receptors all stem from a woman aged 25 to 39 in good health.

This chain connects TRBV7-6 to TRBJ2-5; 8 nucleotides line up with TRBD2. Germline V gene sequence: CDR1 SGHVS, CDR2 FNYEAQ. The CDR3 loop spans 15 amino acids. V lost 4 bases and J lost 1; bases outside the gene matches: 5. The CDR3 protein is CASSWGLVSQETQYF. The CDR3 nucleotides read TGTGCCAGCAGCTGGGGACTAGTGAGCCAAGAGACCCAGTACTTC.

V gene TRBV9 combines with J gene TRBJ1-4; D not certain. V lost 4 bases to trimming and J lost 3 bases, with 13 bases between them. Germline V lookup: CDR1 SGDLS, CDR2 YYNGEE. The CDR3 extends over 15 amino acids. In DNA form, the CDR3 reads TGTGCCAGCAGCCCGTGGACTTCGTCTAATGAAAAACTGTTTTTT. It specifies CASSPWTSSNEKLFF.

This clonotype was picked up one time. This sequence joins TRBV20-1 and TRBJ2-3; D might be TRBD2 (6 bases). The CDR3 runs to 13 residues. The V and J ends lost 3 bases and 7 bases respectively, with 14 bases between them. Germline assignment: CDR1 DFQATT and CDR2 SNEGSKA (reference sequence). This CDR3 reads CSASGRNLNTQYF. The CDR3, as DNA: TGCAGTGCTAGCGGGAGAAACCTAAATACGCAGTATTTT.

In the case of this clonotype: The junction departs from the called germline gene at one end, perhaps through a read error. The rearrangement links TRBV9 to TRBJ2-3; the match to TRBD2 covers 7 bases. Germline-derived CDR1 and CDR2 are SGDLS and YYNGEE. This CDR3 contains 15 residues. In DNA, the CDR3 is TGCGCCAGCAGTGTGGGAGGGGCCGGCACAGATACGCAGTATTTT. This gives the protein CASSVGGAGTDTQYF.

As for this clonotype: The junction departs from germline at one end; a sequencing error may be responsible. This chain joins TRBV29-1 and TRBJ1-2, with 12 bases aligning to TRBD1. The V gene's germline CDR1 is SQVTM and CDR2 ANQGSEA. This CDR3 region has 15 residues. CDR3 residues: CSVEDGGTGGNGYTF. The DNA of the CDR3 is TGCAGCGTCGAAGATGGGGGGACAGGGGGCAATGGCTACACCTTC.

Points on this clonotype: Germline and junction disagree at one end, which may indicate a read error. The chain recombines TRBV28 with TRBJ2-6; TRBD1 matches at 8 bases. This CDR3 has 18 residues. The germline CDR1 and CDR2 sequences are MDHEN and SYDVKM. CDR3 sequence reads: CAISPRTGTGSGANVLTF. The CDR3 region has the DNA TGTGCCATCAGTCCGAGGACAGGGACGGGGTCTGGGGCCAACGTCCTGACTTTC.

The chain is built from TRBV20-1 and TRBJ1-2, with TRBD1 as a possible D gene (5 bases). CDR3 size: 14 residues. Trimming took off 3 bases at V and 4 bases at J, with 15 bases between the two ends. The germline gives CDR1 DFQATT, CDR2 SNEGSKA (reference sequence). The CDR3 loop is CSARGQGARYGYTF. CDR3 bases: TGCAGTGCTAGGGGCCAGGGTGCCCGCTATGGCTACACCTTC.

This clonotype was seen many times. The gene calls are TRBV10-3 and TRBJ1-2, with 11 positions matching TRBD1. The CDR3 runs to 15 residues. J lost 5 bases, V lost 3 bases, and 5 bases had no gene match. Germline lookup yields CDR1 ENHRY and CDR2 SYGVKD. The DNA of the CDR3 is TGTGCCATCAGTGATCCCGGGACAGGGGGTTATGGCTACACCTTC. Protein: CAISDPGTGGYGYTF.

Remarks on this clonotype: The germline gene is not matched at one end of the junction; a read error may be the cause. The chain has TRBV15 and TRBJ2-5, with 8 bases identical to TRBD2. The J call may be incorrect, as the DNA end agrees better with TRBJ2-7. CDR1 and CDR2 (germline): LNHNV, YYDKDF (reference sequence). The length of the CDR3 is 17 residues. CDR3 residues: CAASSGSAIRTRGEQYF. CDR3 DNA: TGTGCCGCCAGCAGCGGGAGCGCGATCCGCACAAGGGGCGAGCAGTACTTC.

This clonotype has just one count. The chain uses TRBV10-3 and TRBJ2-3; 8 bases map to TRBD2. The CDR3 covers 15 residues. Unmatched junction bases numbered 5, after V lost 3 bases and J lost 3 bases. CDR1 ENHRY and CDR2 SYGVKD come from the germline V gene. CDR3 region: CAISDPGLATDTQYF. The CDR3 bases are TGTGCCATCAGTGATCCCGGACTAGCAACAGATACGCAGTATTTT.

This clonotype was observed a few times. CDR3: CAWSGGLNEKLFF. The CDR3 nucleotides read TGTGCCTGGAGTGGGGGATTGAATGAAAAACTGTTTTTT. The V and J genes are TRBV30 and TRBJ1-4, with D uncertain. The germline CDR1 and CDR2 sequences are GTSNPN and SVGIG (reference sequence). V lost 1 base and J 5 bases, leaving 8 bases between the germline ends. The CDR3 loop spans 13 amino acids.

This clonotype has more than one count but fewer than ten. This chain joins TRBV6-5 and TRBJ2-7; 8 bases fit TRBD1. Unmatched junction bases numbered 8, after V lost 7 bases and J lost 3 bases. CDR1 is MNHEY, CDR2 SVGAGI, per germline. The CDR3 length is 14 residues. CDR3 in amino acids: CASNRRDRIYEQYF. CDR3 DNA sequence: TGTGCCAGCAACCGCCGGGACAGGATCTACGAGCAGTACTTC.

Turning to this clonotype: A clone one base away is much larger, so this may be a read error. This chain connects TRBV20-1 to TRBJ2-1, with 10 bases matching TRBD2. V trimming: 6 bases; J trimming: 9 bases; junction bases outside the gene matches: 11. The germline gives CDR1 DFQATT, CDR2 SNEGSKA (reference sequence). CDR3 length equals 14 residues. CDR3 region: CSAPRAGGQREQFF. CDR3 DNA sequence: TGCAGTGCCCCTAGAGCGGGGGGGCAACGTGAGCAGTTCTTC.

The rearrangement links TRBV29-1 to TRBJ2-7; TRBD2 matches at 7 bases. The CDR3 is made up of 13 amino acids. The V segment lost 4 bases and the J segment 10 bases; nucleotides outside the gene matches: 13. CDR1 and CDR2 (germline): SQVTM, ANQGSEA. This CDR3 reads CSVVSGVSRIQYF. The DNA of the CDR3 is TGCAGCGTTGTGAGCGGGGTTAGTCGGATTCAGTACTTC.

This clonotype was observed a few times. The chain uses TRBV7-2 and TRBJ1-2; no firm D call. CDR1 is SGHTA and CDR2 is FQGNSA in the germline V gene. Trimming left V 5 bases short and J 2 bases short, with 15 bases between. CDR3 size: 15 residues. CDR3 sequence (DNA): TGTGCCAGCAGCCGTTTAGGAGGAGCGAACTATGGCTACACCTTC. Protein sequence: CASSRLGGANYGYTF.

This clonotype was counted ten times or more. V usage is TRBV20-1 and J usage is TRBJ2-4; 13 bases are shared with TRBD2. The germline CDR1 and CDR2 sequences are DFQATT and SNEGSKA (reference sequence). V lost 5 bases, J lost 3 bases, and 4 bases stayed unmatched. This CDR3 is 15 amino acids long. The CDR3 DNA follows: TGCAGTGCTGACACTAGCGGGAGGGGCAAAAACATTCAGTACTTC. This codes for CSADTSGRGKNIQYF.

In its sample, this clonotype was seen a few times. CDR3 sequence reads: CASSAGLAGTYNEQFF. CDR3 nucleotides: TGTGCCAGCAGCGCGGGACTAGCGGGAACCTACAATGAGCAGTTCTTC. V is TRBV9 and J is TRBJ2-1, with 13 bases aligning to TRBD2. Germline V lookup: CDR1 SGDLS, CDR2 YYNGEE. This CDR3 comprises 16 residues. With 3 bases clipped from V and 2 bases from J, the junction kept 2 bases outside the gene matches.

This clonotype was observed a handful of times. This rearrangement joins TRBV12-3 or TRBV12-4 to TRBJ2-1; 7 bases match TRBD2. This CDR3 region has 15 residues. V shed 6 bases and J 6 bases; nucleotides not matched to a gene: 11. The CDR3 sequence: CASSLPGTNFNEQFF. In DNA, the CDR3 is TGTGCCAGCAGCTTACCCGGGACTAACTTCAATGAGCAGTTCTTC.

Concerning this clonotype itself: This may be a read error: a much more frequent sequence differs by one nucleotide. This rearrangement joins TRBV6-2 or TRBV6-3 to TRBJ2-5; 9 positions match TRBD2. The CDR3 runs to 15 residues. The V gene's germline CDR1 is MNHEY and CDR2 SVGEGT. In DNA, the CDR3 is TGTGCCAGCAGTTACGTAGCGGGAGACCAAGAGACCCAGGACTTC. Encoded protein: CASSYVAGDQETQDF.

This clonotype was counted ten times or more. The chain combines TRBV10-3 with TRBJ2-5; no clear D. The CDR3 length is 14 residues. In germline, CDR1 is ENHRY, CDR2 SYGVKD. V gave up 0 bases and J gave up 0 bases, with 5 bases separating them. The CDR3 DNA sequence: TGTGCCATCAGTGAGTCGGTCAACCAAGAGACCCAGTACTTC. Translation: CAISESVNQETQYF.

The chain couples TRBV5-4 to TRBJ2-3; D uncertain. Germline V gene data show CDR1 as SGHNT and CDR2 as YYREEE (reference sequence). Deletions cut 4 bases from V and 8 bases from J, with 14 bases between. The CDR3 has 13 amino acids. The CDR3: CASSADSTPTQYF. As DNA, the CDR3 is TGTGCCAGCAGCGCCGACTCGACGCCTACGCAGTATTTT.